One sample yielded the 17 T cell receptor beta chains listed below, sequenced in a study of shared clonotypes between healthy human individuals. Libraries were prepared by immunoSEQ multiplex PCR; TCRdb keeps only in-frame clonotypes and omits some of them. The sample comprises around 1.1 million clones, approximately 78% of which are singletons, and 0.6% to 0.75% rests with the top ten. The material sequenced was memory CD4+ T cells from PBMCs. Subset noted: CD45RA-negative fraction. Source of these receptors: a young man in good health. Some clones in this sample may be carry-over from other donors' samples.

V is TRBV10-3 and J is TRBJ2-5; TRBD2 is a possible D gene (6 bases). Trimming took 0 bases from V and 7 from J, leaving 18 bases between them. Germline CDR1 reads ENHRY; CDR2 reads SYGVKD. The CDR3 has 16 amino acids. The CDR3 sequence: CAISESEGSVTRTQYF. CDR3 nucleotides: TGTGCCATCAGTGAGTCGGAGGGCAGCGTCACTCGGACCCAGTACTTC.

The genes are TRBV2 and TRBJ2-1, with D possibly TRBD2 on 6 matching bases. This CDR3 comprises 14 residues. The V gene's germline CDR1 is SNHLY and CDR2 FYNNEI. The germline V and J ends were trimmed by 4 bases and 8 bases, with 15 bases remaining between them. CDR3 nucleotides: TGTGCCAGCAGTGTAAATGGTGGGGAGGATGAGCAGTTCTTC. It codes for CASSVNGGEDEQFF. Variable domain in full (rest from reference TRBV2 and TRBJ2-1): EPEVTQTPSHQVTQMGQEVILRCVPISNHLYFYWYRQILGQKVEFLVSFYNNEISEKSEIFDDQFSVERPDGSNFTLKIRSTKLEDSAMYFCASSVNGGEDEQFFGPGTRLTVL.

The chain is built from TRBV5-1 and TRBJ2-3, with 9 bases aligning to TRBD1. CDR1 is SGHRS, CDR2 YFSETQ, per germline. The CDR3 is 14 residues long. V shed 4 bases, J shed 5 bases, and the junction held 5 bases outside the gene matches. The CDR3 DNA reads as TGCGCCAGCAGCAGAGGGACAGGGCAAGATACGCAGTATTTT. Translating it yields CASSRGTGQDTQYF.

This rearrangement joins TRBV18 to TRBJ1-2, with D possibly TRBD1 on 5 matching bases. Germline V gene lookup returns CDR1 KGHSH and CDR2 LQKENI. This CDR3 comprises 14 residues. V lost 2 bases, J lost 3 bases, and 10 bases lay in between. In nucleotides, the CDR3 is TGTGCCAGCTCACCAGGACACGGGGACTATGGCTACACCTTC. Protein: CASSPGHGDYGYTF.

The chain joins TRBV7-8 to TRBJ2-1; 8 positions agree with TRBD2. The CDR3 consists of 15 residues. CDR1 is SGHVS and CDR2 is FQNEAQ in the germline V gene. The ends lost 7 bases at V and 0 bases at J; junction bases unmatched: 5. CDR3: CASTGGARSYNEQFF. In DNA, the CDR3 is TGTGCCAGCACCGGGGGGGCCCGCTCCTACAATGAGCAGTTCTTC.

The gene calls are TRBV28 and TRBJ1-1; D unresolved. CDR3 length equals 12 residues. From germline, CDR1 is MDHEN and CDR2 SYDVKM. V lost 3 bases to trimming and J lost 6 bases, with 8 bases between them. In nucleotides, the CDR3 is TGTGCCAGCAGTTTCACGGCCGCTGAAGCTTTCTTT. Its translation is CASSFTAAEAFF. Full variable domain (remainder filled in from reference TRBV28 and TRBJ1-1): DVKVTQSSRYLVKRTGEKVFLECVQDMDHENMFWYRQDPGLGLRLIYFSYDVKMKEKGDIPEGYSVSREKKERFSLILESASTNQTSMYLCASSFTAAEAFFGQGTRLTVV.

This chain connects TRBV4-3 to TRBJ2-5; TRBD2 aligns across 12 bases. The CDR3 totals 19 residues. V was clipped by 3 bases and J by 7 bases; unmatched bases: 18. Germline CDR1 and CDR2: LGHNA and YSLEER. CDR3 coding DNA: TGCGCCAGCAGCCAGACCCTTGCTAGCGGGAGGGCCGTGTACGGGACCCAGTACTTC. Residues: CASSQTLASGRAVYGTQYF.

This clone has a single count. Other nucleotide sequences from this sample produce the same CDR3. CDR3 nucleotide sequence: TGTGCCAGCAGCGTAGCGGGGGACTCCTACAATGAGCAGTTCTTC. Protein product: CASSVAGDSYNEQFF. The V and J genes are TRBV9 and TRBJ2-1; tentative D call: TRBD2 (6 bases). This CDR3 contains 15 residues. Germline values: CDR1 SGDLS, CDR2 YYNGEE. V was cut by 0 bases and J by 0 bases, with 7 bases left in between.

The chain is built from TRBV7-2 and TRBJ2-5; weak D call: TRBD2 (6 bases). This CDR3 has 14 amino acids. The germline CDR1 and CDR2 sequences are SGHTA and FQGNSA. The V end was cut by 5 bases, the J end by 7 bases, with 17 bases between. CDR3 residues: CASSRTPGDGTQYF. The DNA for the CDR3 is TGTGCCAGCAGCCGAACCCCGGGGGATGGGACCCAGTACTTC.

J is TRBJ1-4 and V is TRBV21-1. TRBV21-1 is listed as a pseudogene. There are 18 residues in the CDR3. The CDR3 DNA reads as TGTGCCAGCAGCAAGGATCGCGGGCGGGGGAGCTTCTGGGAAAAACTGTTTTTT. It encodes CASSKDRGRGSFWEKLFF.

This clone was observed a single time. J is TRBJ1-4 and V is TRBV7-9, with 7 nucleotides matching TRBD1. The CDR3 covers 15 residues. CDR1 is SEHNR and CDR2 is FQNEAQ in the germline V gene (reference sequence). J gave up 6 bases and V 5 bases, and 9 bases lay outside the gene matches. The CDR3 reads CASSHDRAGYEKLFF. CDR3 nucleotides: TGTGCCAGCAGCCACGACAGGGCTGGGTATGAAAAACTGTTTTTT.

The chain is built from TRBV6-1 and TRBJ1-2; D possibly corresponds to TRBD1 (5 bases). Germline V gives CDR1 MNHNS, CDR2 SASEGT. V lost 6 bases to trimming and J lost 2 bases, with 16 bases between them. The CDR3 loop spans 15 amino acids. The CDR3 here is CASSPWGGVNYGYTF. CDR3 nucleotides: TGTGCCAGCAGCCCTTGGGGGGGGGTAAACTATGGCTACACCTTC.

This clone was detected a few times. The chain recombines TRBV14 with TRBJ2-5; D might be TRBD2 (6 bases). Germline CDR1 reads SGHDN; CDR2 reads FVKESK. Trimming cost V 1 base and J 5 bases, with 14 bases left between them. This CDR3 has 15 amino acids. CDR3 sequence: CASSQGLQEGETQYF. As DNA, the CDR3 is TGTGCCAGCAGCCAAGGTCTTCAGGAGGGGGAGACCCAGTACTTC.

The chain has TRBV6-1 and TRBJ2-3; TRBD2 is a possible D gene (5 bases). This CDR3 has 14 residues. Germline CDR1 and CDR2: MNHNS and SASEGT. Deletions cut 5 bases from V and 2 bases from J, with 11 bases between. DNA of the CDR3: TGTGCCAGCAGTAGCGGCGTTCACACAGATACGCAGTATTTT. Its translation is CASSSGVHTDTQYF.

The chain uses TRBV7-2 and TRBJ2-5; 9 bases are a match to TRBD2. V was pared by 3 bases and J by 1 base, with 3 bases of the junction left unmatched. Germline values: CDR1 SGHTA, CDR2 FQGNSA. The CDR3 is 15 amino acids. CDR3 bases: TGTGCCAGCAGCTTTGGACTAGCGTCCCAAGAGACCCAGTACTTC. This gives the protein CASSFGLASQETQYF.

CDR3 in amino acids: CASSLRPGTSGELFF. CDR3 nucleotides: TGTGCCAGCAGCTTGAGGCCAGGGACTTCCGGGGAGCTGTTTTTT. This sequence joins TRBV7-2 and TRBJ2-2, with D possibly matching TRBD2 (6 bases). The germline V gene encodes CDR1 SGHTA and CDR2 FQGNSA. Trimming cost V 3 bases and J 6 bases, with 14 bases left between them. This CDR3 comprises 15 residues.

The chain joins TRBV6-5 to TRBJ1-1; 8 bases map to TRBD1. This CDR3 comprises 15 residues. The germline V gene has CDR1 MNHEY and CDR2 SVGAGI. V shed 2 bases, J shed 2 bases, and the junction held 4 bases outside the gene matches. CDR3 nucleotides: TGTGCCAGCAGTTACAGTGGACAGGGAAACACTGAAGCTTTCTTT. Encoded protein: CASSYSGQGNTEAFF.